This T cell receptor (beta chain) appears in the sequencing data of a study of blood T cell repertoires in COVID-19. Looking at the study overall: The samples span acute and convalescent COVID-19 from the United States, Italy and Spain.

J lost 7 bases, V lost 4 bases, and 7 bases had no gene match. Germline-derived CDR1 and CDR2 are LNHDA and SQIVND (reference sequence). CDR3 length: 14 amino acids. Original processing methods: The authors estimated nucleated cell counts from reference gene primer amplification. TCRdb's copy holds only in-frame clones and misses some; the assay was immunoSEQ multiplex PCR. The V and J calls and clone size were taken over from that table, and D and trimming were inferred from the DNA. The sample includes roughly 60,000 clones, roughly nine tenths seen only once; the top ten take roughly 9.1%. The sequenced material came from peripheral blood. The chain combines TRBV19 with TRBJ2-3; TRBD1 agrees at 8 bases. The source of this sequence is a human donor with acute or convalescent COVID-19. The donor label of this sample is uncertain. The CDR3 coding sequence is TGTGCCAGTAGTAGAGACAGGGGTAAAAATACGCAGTATTTT. Translation: CASSRDRGKNTQYF.